Sequencing of this TCR beta chain was carried out in a study of regulatory T cells in long-lasting Graves disease. Study as a whole: Those Graves' patients who were newly diagnosed had been on antithyroid drugs under 3 months.

This clonotype was counted at least ten times. iRepertoire HTBI primers and Arm-PCR of CDR3 regions built TCR beta libraries. TCRdb processed the multiplex PCR reads anew with MiXCR; each CDR3 protein has one entry. Here the sample spans roughly 430,000 distinct CDR3 sequences, roughly 15% being singletons. This CDR3 is 12 amino acids long. Germline CDR1 and CDR2: LGHDT and YNNKEL (reference sequence). The V end was cut by 3 bases, the J end by 3 bases, with 6 bases between. The time point here: newly diagnosed GD, antithyroid drugs for less than 3 months. RNA from PBMCs was the source of the TCR library. The same sample was also used in a study of T cells in Graves' hyperthyroidism and ophthalmopathy.

This TCR came from a woman aged 30 to 39 with Graves disease. The input for sequencing was peripheral blood mononuclear cells (PBMCs), taken at new diagnosis, from a patient treated with antithyroid drugs. The chain uses TRBV3-1 and TRBJ2-7; D gene ambiguous. The CDR3 nucleotides read TGTGCCAGCAGCCATCTCCACTACGAGCAGTACTTC. Its translation: CASSHLHYEQYF.